This TCR beta chain was observed in a study of T cell repertoires in cytomegalovirus infection. About the study: It was the public TCR beta signatures that indicated both CMV infection and matching HLA type. Overall study findings and caveats: Carriers of CMV and the relevant HLA type were discriminated by public TCR beta frequency. CMV-specific HLA-C-restricted TCR beta clonotypes dominated the ex vivo response.

CDR1 and CDR2 (germline): SGHTA, FQGNSA. Trimming at V came to 3 bases and at J to 0 bases, leaving 4 bases not matched to a gene. The CDR3 runs 18 residues. TCRdb ran MiXCR on the reads and lists one entry per CDR3 protein. The sample lists some 500,000 distinct CDR3 sequences, 30% to 40% occurring once. The count of this clonotype is one. The antigen is undetermined. Here the sequenced sample was cultured PBMCs, taken from culture after CMV antigen stimulation. The receptor was isolated from a human donor in good health (CMV status not recorded). Some clones in this sample may be carry-over from other donors' samples. The chain uses TRBV7-2 and TRBJ2-1, with TRBD2 matching 14 bases. This chain's CDR3 is CASSLTSGRASSYNEQFF. The CDR3, as DNA: TGTGCCAGCAGCTTGACTAGCGGGAGGGCCAGCTCCTACAATGAGCAGTTCTTC. Supplemented by reference TRBV7-2 and TRBJ2-1, the full variable domain reads GAGVSQSPSNKVTEKGKDVELRCDPISGHTALYWYRQSLGQGLEFLIYFQGNSAPDKSGLPSDRFSAERTGGSVSTLTIQRTQQEDSAVYLCASSLTSGRASSYNEQFFGPGTRLTVL.